In its sample, the clone carrying this T cell receptor (beta chain) was seen once. Germline lookup yields CDR1 SGHTA and CDR2 FQGNSA. The CDR3 is 14 residues long. The trim removed 11 bases at V and 5 bases at J, leaving 11 bases unmatched. This record comes from a study of blood T cell repertoires in COVID-19. Study summary: Spain, Italy and the United States supplied samples that represented acute and convalescent COVID-19. Sources were T cells, B-cell-depleted T cells, or PBMCs; the material itself was cDNA or gDNA.

Original handling: Researchers report that nucleated cell counts were estimated from reference gene primer amplification. Some clones are missing from TCRdb's copy, which holds only in-frame ones; the method was immunoSEQ multiplex PCR. The V and J calls and clone size were taken over from that table, and D and trimming were inferred from the DNA. Of approximately 110,000 clones in the sample, roughly 85% were seen once. The sample taken for sequencing was peripheral blood. The genes are TRBV7-2 and TRBJ1-2, with 10 bases identical to TRBD1. The sequence came from a man aged 50 to 60 with acute or convalescent COVID-19. CDR3 amino acids: CAGDRGQGNYGYTF. DNA of the CDR3: TGTGCCGGGGACCGGGGACAGGGGAATTATGGCTACACCTTC.